This TCR beta chain originates from a study of cytomegalovirus exposure and HLA in healthy donors. Looking at the study overall: T cells numbering about 179 million yielded some 110 million unique TCR beta sequences in an earlier analysis. Study-level findings and limits: About 90% or about 30% of the time was how often most TCR beta V segments were productive, according to an earlier analysis.

This clone appeared a few times. What it binds is not known. Vbeta (60) and Jbeta (13) primers were used in the PCR. Source study methods: A later analysis tallied tens of millions of unique TCR beta chains, roughly 11 million of them shared. Here immunoSEQ multiplex PCR was the method, and the copy in TCRdb shows in-frame clones only, minus some. V, J and clone size reflect that table, while D and trimming were determined from the DNA. The sample holds 130,000 to 150,000 clones; around a tenth are singletons and the top ten take 1.8%. The V gene end was trimmed by 2 bases and the J gene end by 0 bases; junction bases not matched to a gene: 0. The CDR3 covers 15 residues. In germline, CDR1 is ENHRY, CDR2 SYGVKD.

V is TRBV10-3 and J is TRBJ2-2, with 7 nucleotides matching TRBD2. The sequence was collected from a male donor in good health and CMV-seronegative. The sample comprised PBMCs. In nucleotides, the CDR3 is TGTGCCATCAGTGAGGGACTAGCGAACACCGGGGAGCTGTTTTTT. Protein: CAISEGLANTGELFF.